The 17 T cell receptor beta chains given below trace back to one sample, sequenced in a study of cytomegalovirus exposure and HLA in healthy donors. The PCR had 60 Vbeta and 13 Jbeta primers. Sequencing was performed with immunoSEQ multiplex PCR; in TCRdb, only in-frame clones are kept and a portion is missing. The sample yields fewer than 50,000 clones, about 64% seen once. Sequencing was done on a sample of PBMCs. These TCRs come from a man aged 55 to 70 in good health and CMV-seropositive.

This clone came up a few times. The V gene is TRBV29-1, the J gene TRBJ2-1, with 13 bases matching TRBD2. V shed 2 bases and J 12 bases; nucleotides not matched to a gene: 4. Germline V CDR1 and CDR2: SQVTM, ANQGSEA. The CDR3 extends over 13 amino acids. The CDR3 is CSVETSGGVAQFF. The DNA of the CDR3 is TGCAGCGTTGAAACTAGCGGGGGGGTGGCGCAGTTCTTC.

The CDR3 sequence is CASSQGVGVQETQYF. The CDR3 nucleotides are TGTGCCAGCAGCCAAGGAGTCGGGGTTCAAGAGACCCAGTACTTC. The chain couples TRBV4-2 to TRBJ2-5; tentatively, D is TRBD2 (5 bases). With 1 base removed from V and 2 bases from J, the gap between germline ends came to 11 bases. Germline CDR1 is LGHNA and CDR2 is YNFKEQ. The CDR3 consists of 15 residues.

The genes are TRBV2 and TRBJ2-1, with 8 bases matching TRBD2. Germline loops: CDR1 SNHLY, CDR2 FYNNEI. The CDR3 has 15 amino acids. After removal of 5 bases from V and 4 bases from J, the junction contained 7 bases not matched to a gene. CDR3 sequence: CASSLSGSGYNEQFF. CDR3 bases: TGTGCCAGCAGTTTAAGCGGGAGTGGGTACAATGAGCAGTTCTTC.

CDR3 loop: CASSLAGHQETQYF. CDR3 DNA sequence: TGTGCCAGCAGTTTAGCAGGGCATCAGGAGACCCAGTACTTC. V gene TRBV27 combines with J gene TRBJ2-5; TRBD1 might be the D (5 bases). Trimming stripped 2 bases from V and 5 bases from J, with 12 bases between. The length of the CDR3 is 14 residues. Per germline, CDR1 MNHEY and CDR2 SMNVEV (reference sequence).

This chain connects TRBV7-9 to TRBJ2-7; maybe TRBD1 (6 bases). Germline V gene sequence: CDR1 SEHNR, CDR2 FQNEAQ (reference sequence). V shed 4 bases and J shed 5 bases, with 15 bases lying between them. CDR3 length: 14 amino acids. The CDR3 DNA sequence: TGTGCCAGCAGCTCTAGAGGGGGTTCTAACGAGCAGTACTTC. This translates into CASSSRGGSNEQYF.

The rearrangement joins TRBV15 to TRBJ1-2; D is uncertain. V dropped 0 bases and J dropped 1 base, with 6 bases sitting between them. The CDR3 covers 14 residues. CDR1 and CDR2 (germline): LNHNV, YYDKDF (reference sequence). In DNA, the CDR3 is TGTGCCACCAGCAGAGATGCGGATAACTATGGCTACACCTTC. As protein: CATSRDADNYGYTF. Full variable domain (missing parts from reference TRBV15 and TRBJ1-2): DAMVIQNPRYQVTQFGKPVTLSCSQTLNHNVMYWYQQKSSQAPKLLFHYYDKDFNNEADTPDNFQSRRPNTSFCFLDIRSPGLGDTAMYLCATSRDADNYGYTFGSGTRLTVV.

The rearrangement links TRBV19 to TRBJ1-5; 8 bases line up with TRBD1. CDR3 length equals 14 residues. In germline, CDR1 is LNHDA, CDR2 SQIVND (reference sequence). After removal of 5 bases from V and 8 bases from J, the junction contained 8 bases not matched to a gene. The CDR3 loop is CASSPRQGRKPQHF. CDR3 DNA sequence: TGTGCCAGTAGTCCAAGACAGGGGAGAAAGCCCCAGCATTTT. Full variable domain (rest looked up from reference TRBV19 and TRBJ1-5): DGGITQSPKYLFRKEGQNVTLSCEQNLNHDAMYWYRQDPGQGLRLIYYSQIVNDFQKGDIAEGYSVSREKKESFPLTVTSAQKNPTAFYLCASSPRQGRKPQHFGDGTRLSIL.

The chain links TRBV4-3 to TRBJ2-1, with 12 positions matching TRBD2. This CDR3 has 15 amino acids. Germline-derived CDR1 and CDR2 are LGHNA and YSLEER. With V trimmed by 3 bases and J by 7 bases, 4 bases remained unmatched. The CDR3 nucleotides are TGCGCCAGCAGCCATACTAGCGGGGGGTTAAATGAGCAGTTCTTC. Its protein product is CASSHTSGGLNEQFF.

This clone was picked up one time. The J gene is TRBJ2-7, the V gene TRBV6-5; D gene ambiguous. V lost 8 bases and J lost 1, with 12 bases in between. Germline V gene data show CDR1 as MNHEY and CDR2 as SVGAGI. The CDR3 consists of 13 residues. The DNA for the CDR3 is TGTGCCAGCTCTCGAGGCGATTCCTACGAGCAGTACTTC. Amino acids: CASSRGDSYEQYF.

This clone was observed a single time. The chain links TRBV7-9 to TRBJ2-7, with TRBD1 as a possible D gene (5 bases). The CDR3 contains 13 residues. Trimming took 5 bases from V and 7 from J, leaving 15 bases between them. CDR1 and CDR2 from the germline V gene are SEHNR and FQNEAQ (reference sequence). The CDR3: CASSPDNSPEQYF. The CDR3 DNA follows: TGTGCCAGCAGCCCGGACAACAGCCCTGAGCAGTACTTC.

This clone came up a few times. In DNA form, the CDR3 reads TGTGCCAGCAGTGCGGTAGGGGGACCCCGGCAGCCCCAGCATTTT. It translates to CASSAVGGPRQPQHF. This chain connects TRBV6-1 to TRBJ1-5; D is possibly TRBD1 (6 bases). CDR1 and CDR2 from the germline V gene are MNHNS and SASEGT. Deletions cut 4 bases from V and 7 bases from J, with 17 bases between. The CDR3 length is 15 residues.

In its sample, this clone was seen a few times. The chain has TRBV6-6 and TRBJ2-1; 10 nucleotides line up with TRBD1. The CDR3 sequence is 15 residues long. The V and J ends lost 6 bases and 8 bases, in that order; junction bases with no gene match: 10. CDR1 is MNHNY, CDR2 SVGAGI, per germline (reference sequence). The CDR3 region has the DNA TGTGCCAGCAGAGCTGGACAGGGGGGTGCCTATGAGCAGTTCTTC. Protein product: CASRAGQGGAYEQFF.

The chain has TRBV29-1 and TRBJ1-4; 7 bases match TRBD1. The J segment lost 8 bases and the V segment lost 5 bases, leaving 11 bases of the junction unmatched. CDR3 length: 14 amino acids. Germline V lookup: CDR1 SQVTM, CDR2 ANQGSEA. The CDR3 here is CSVLLGQYEEKLFF. The CDR3 DNA reads as TGCAGCGTTCTTCTGGGACAGTACGAGGAAAAACTGTTTTTT.

In this sample, this clone turned up a few times. This chain joins TRBV9 and TRBJ2-5; 8 nucleotides match TRBD2. The CDR3 length is 15 residues. Germline CDR1 SGDLS, CDR2 YYNGEE. V shed 0 bases and J 4 bases; nucleotides not matched to a gene: 5. For the CDR3, the DNA is TGTGCCAGCAGCGTAGAGGGGCTAGCGGGAGAGACCCAGTACTTC. Translated: CASSVEGLAGETQYF.

The chain has TRBV11-2 and TRBJ2-2; 9 bases fit TRBD2. The CDR3 runs to 15 residues. Germline lookup yields CDR1 SGHAT and CDR2 FQNNGV. The J segment lost 3 bases and the V segment lost 5 bases, leaving 4 bases of the junction unmatched. The DNA of the CDR3 is TGTGCCAGCAGCCCCAGCGGGAGGTACACCGGGGAGCTGTTTTTT. This gives the protein CASSPSGRYTGELFF. The whole variable domain, remainder taken from reference TRBV11-2 and TRBJ2-2, is EAGVAQSPRYKIIEKRQSVAFWCNPISGHATLYWYQQILGQGPKLLIQFQNNGVVDDSQLPKDRFSAERLKGVDSTLKIQPAKLEDSAVYLCASSPSGRYTGELFFGEGSRLTVL.

DNA of the CDR3: TGTGCCAGCAGTTCCCTAGCGGGGCCGCCTCAGTTCTTC. Its translation is CASSSLAGPPQFF. The chain uses TRBV7-3 and TRBJ2-1; 9 bases align to TRBD2. Germline V gene sequence: CDR1 SGHTA, CDR2 FQGTGA. This CDR3 spans 13 amino acids. Trimming cost V 6 bases and J 13 bases; bases outside gene matches: 10. The full variable domain, completed using reference TRBV7-3 and TRBJ2-1, is GAGVSQTPSNKVTEKGKYVELRCDPISGHTALYWYRQSLGQGPEFLIYFQGTGAADDSGLPNDRFFAVRPEGSVSTLKIQRTERGDSAVYLCASSSLAGPPQFFGPGTRLTVL.

J is TRBJ1-1 and V is TRBV7-2; 7 bases align to TRBD1. The CDR3 length is 15 residues. The V gene's germline CDR1 is SGHTA and CDR2 FQGNSA. The trim removed 4 bases at V and 5 bases at J, leaving 10 bases unmatched. In DNA form, the CDR3 reads TGTGCCAGCAGCTCGGGACAGTACTACGGTACTGAAGCTTTCTTT. This encodes CASSSGQYYGTEAFF. Full variable domain (outside the CDR3, taken from reference TRBV7-2 and TRBJ1-1): GAGVSQSPSNKVTEKGKDVELRCDPISGHTALYWYRQSLGQGLEFLIYFQGNSAPDKSGLPSDRFSAERTGGSVSTLTIQRTQQEDSAVYLCASSSGQYYGTEAFFGQGTRLTVV.